This TCR beta chain was captured by sequencing in a study of blood T cell repertoires in COVID-19. The CDR3 contains 10 residues. Trimming took off 4 bases at V and 3 bases at J, with 3 bases between the two ends. Germline values: CDR1 SQVTM, CDR2 ANQGSEA. The protocol was immunoSEQ multiplex PCR, while the TCRdb copy is restricted to in-frame clones and leaves out a portion. The repertoire holds roughly 240,000 clones, with around 86% as singletons. Seattle enrolled patients during active infection and tracked them longitudinally. The sequencing sample was made of peripheral blood. The TCR originated in a woman older than 75 with COVID-19, enrolled during active disease. The rearrangement uses TRBV29-1 and TRBJ1-1; D ambiguous. CDR3 loop: CSVADTEAFF. DNA of the CDR3: TGCAGCGTTGCTGACACTGAAGCTTTCTTT.